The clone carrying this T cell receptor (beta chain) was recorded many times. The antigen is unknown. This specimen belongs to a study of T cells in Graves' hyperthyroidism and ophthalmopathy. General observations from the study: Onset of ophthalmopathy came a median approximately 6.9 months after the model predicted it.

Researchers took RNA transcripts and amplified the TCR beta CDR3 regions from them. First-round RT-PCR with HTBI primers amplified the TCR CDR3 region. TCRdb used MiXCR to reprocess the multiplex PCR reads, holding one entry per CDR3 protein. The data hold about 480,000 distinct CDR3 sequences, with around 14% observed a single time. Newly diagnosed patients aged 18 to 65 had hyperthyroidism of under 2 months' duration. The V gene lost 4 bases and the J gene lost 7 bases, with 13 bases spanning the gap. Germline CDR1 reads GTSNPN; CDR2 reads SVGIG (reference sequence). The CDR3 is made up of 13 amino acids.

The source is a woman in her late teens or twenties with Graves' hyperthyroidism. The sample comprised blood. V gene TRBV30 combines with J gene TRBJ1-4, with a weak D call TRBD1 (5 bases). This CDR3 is CAWTRGEGEKLFF. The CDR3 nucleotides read TGTGCCTGGACGAGGGGAGAAGGTGAAAAACTGTTTTTT. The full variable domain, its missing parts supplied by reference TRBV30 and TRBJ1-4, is SQTIHQWPATLVQPVGSPLSLECTVEGTSNPNLYWYRQAAGRGLQLLFYSVGIGQISSEVPQNLSASRPQDRQFILSSKKLLLSDSGFYLCAWTRGEGEKLFFGSGTQLSVL.